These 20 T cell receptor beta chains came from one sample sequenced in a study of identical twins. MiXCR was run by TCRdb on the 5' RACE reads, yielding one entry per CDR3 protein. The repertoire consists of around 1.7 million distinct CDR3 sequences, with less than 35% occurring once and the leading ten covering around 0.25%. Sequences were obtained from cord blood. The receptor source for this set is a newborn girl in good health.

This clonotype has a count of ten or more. The CDR3 reads CASSLMFTGNEQYF. The CDR3 DNA reads as TGTGCCAGCAGCTTAATGTTTACGGGGAACGAGCAGTACTTC. This chain links TRBV11-1 with TRBJ2-7; tentative D call: TRBD2 (5 bases). CDR3 length: 14 residues. V was trimmed by 2 bases and J by 5 bases, leaving 13 bases between them. Germline loops: CDR1 SGHAT, CDR2 FQDESV (reference sequence).

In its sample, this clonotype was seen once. The CDR3 DNA is TGTGCCAGCAGCCAAGAAAGATTGACGGCCAGAGTGGCTTTCTTT. This gives the protein CASSQERLTARVAFF. The chain is built from TRBV3-1 and TRBJ1-1; no reliable D call. The ends were cut back, 0 bases at V and 11 bases at J, with 19 bases in the middle. The CDR3 extends over 15 amino acids. Germline CDR1 LGHDT, CDR2 YNNKEL (reference sequence).

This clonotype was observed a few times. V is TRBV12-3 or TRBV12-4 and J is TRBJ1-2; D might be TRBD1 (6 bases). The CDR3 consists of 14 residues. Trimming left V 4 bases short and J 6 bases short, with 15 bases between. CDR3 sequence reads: CASSWISQGNGYTF. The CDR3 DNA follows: TGTGCCAGCAGTTGGATATCACAGGGCAATGGCTACACCTTC.

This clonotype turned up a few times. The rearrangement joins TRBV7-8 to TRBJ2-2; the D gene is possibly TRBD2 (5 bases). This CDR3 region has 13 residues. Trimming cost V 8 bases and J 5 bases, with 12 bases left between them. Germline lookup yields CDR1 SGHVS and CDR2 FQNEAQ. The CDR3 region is CASGPGVTGELFF. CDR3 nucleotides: TGTGCCAGCGGACCCGGGGTTACCGGGGAGCTGTTTTTT.

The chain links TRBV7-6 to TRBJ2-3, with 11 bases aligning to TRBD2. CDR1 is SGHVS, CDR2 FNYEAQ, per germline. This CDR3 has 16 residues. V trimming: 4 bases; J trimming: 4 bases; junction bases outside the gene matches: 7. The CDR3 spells CASSSLAGAIADTQYF. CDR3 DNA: TGTGCCAGCAGCTCACTAGCGGGAGCTATCGCAGATACGCAGTATTTT. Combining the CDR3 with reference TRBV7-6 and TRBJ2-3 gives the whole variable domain GAGVSQSPRYKVTKRGQDVALRCDPISGHVSLYWYRQALGQGPEFLTYFNYEAQQDKSGLPNDRFSAERPEGSISTLTIQRTEQRDSAMYRCASSSLAGAIADTQYFGPGTRLTVL.

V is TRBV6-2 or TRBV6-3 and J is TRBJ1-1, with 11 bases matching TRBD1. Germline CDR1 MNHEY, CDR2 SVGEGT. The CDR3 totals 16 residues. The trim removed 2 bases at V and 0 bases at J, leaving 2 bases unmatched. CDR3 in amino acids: CASSYPGQGVNTEAFF. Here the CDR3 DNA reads TGTGCCAGCAGTTACCCGGGACAGGGGGTGAACACTGAAGCTTTCTTT.

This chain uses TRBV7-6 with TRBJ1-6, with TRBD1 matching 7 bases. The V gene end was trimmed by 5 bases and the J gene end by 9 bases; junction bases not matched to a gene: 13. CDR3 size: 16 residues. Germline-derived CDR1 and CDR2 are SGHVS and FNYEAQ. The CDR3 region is CASSSQAGTVGSPLHF. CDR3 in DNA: TGTGCCAGCAGCAGCCAAGCCGGGACAGTGGGTTCACCCCTCCACTTT.

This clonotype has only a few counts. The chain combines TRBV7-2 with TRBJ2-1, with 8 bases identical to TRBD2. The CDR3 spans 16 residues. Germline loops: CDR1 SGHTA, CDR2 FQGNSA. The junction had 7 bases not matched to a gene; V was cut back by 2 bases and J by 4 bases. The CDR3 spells CASSLKSSGVYNEQFF. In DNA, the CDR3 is TGTGCCAGCAGCTTAAAAAGTAGCGGGGTTTACAATGAGCAGTTCTTC.

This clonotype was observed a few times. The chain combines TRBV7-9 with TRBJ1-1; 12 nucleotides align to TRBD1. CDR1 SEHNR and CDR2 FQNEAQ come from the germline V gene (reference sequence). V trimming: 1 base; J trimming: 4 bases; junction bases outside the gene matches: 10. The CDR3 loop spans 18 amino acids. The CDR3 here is CASSLGPLGQGAPTEAFF. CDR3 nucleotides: TGTGCCAGCAGCTTAGGCCCCCTGGGACAGGGGGCCCCCACTGAAGCTTTCTTT.

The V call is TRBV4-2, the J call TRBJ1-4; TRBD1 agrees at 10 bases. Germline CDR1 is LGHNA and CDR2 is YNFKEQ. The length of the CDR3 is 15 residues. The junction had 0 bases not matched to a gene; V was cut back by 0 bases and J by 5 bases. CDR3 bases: TGTGCCAGCAGCCAAGAGGGACAGGGGAATGAAAAACTGTTTTTT. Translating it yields CASSQEGQGNEKLFF.

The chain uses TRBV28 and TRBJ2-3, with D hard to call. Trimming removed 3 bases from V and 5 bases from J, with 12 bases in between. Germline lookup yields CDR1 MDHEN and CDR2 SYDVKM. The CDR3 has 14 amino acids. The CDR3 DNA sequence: TGTGCCAGCAGTTTGGATAACGGTCGAGATACGCAGTATTTT. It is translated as CASSLDNGRDTQYF.

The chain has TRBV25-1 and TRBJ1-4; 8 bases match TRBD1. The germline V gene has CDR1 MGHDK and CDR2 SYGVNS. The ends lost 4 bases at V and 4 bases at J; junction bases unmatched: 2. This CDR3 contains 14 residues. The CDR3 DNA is TGTGCCAGCAGTGGACAGGGGTTTAATGAAAAACTGTTTTTT. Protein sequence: CASSGQGFNEKLFF.

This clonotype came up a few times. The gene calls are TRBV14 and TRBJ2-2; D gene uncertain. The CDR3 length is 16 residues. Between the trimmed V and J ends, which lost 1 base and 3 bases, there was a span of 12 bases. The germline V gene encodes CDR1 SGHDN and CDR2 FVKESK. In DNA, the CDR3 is TGTGCCAGCAGCCAAGTCGTGGGATCCCACACCGGGGAGCTGTTTTTT. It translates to CASSQVVGSHTGELFF.

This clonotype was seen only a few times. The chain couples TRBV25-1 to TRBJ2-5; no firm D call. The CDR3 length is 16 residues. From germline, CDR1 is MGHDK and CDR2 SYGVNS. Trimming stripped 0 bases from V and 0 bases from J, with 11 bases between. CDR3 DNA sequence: TGTGCCAGCAGTGAATATAGCAGTTGGTACCAAGAGACCCAGTACTTC. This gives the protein CASSEYSSWYQETQYF.

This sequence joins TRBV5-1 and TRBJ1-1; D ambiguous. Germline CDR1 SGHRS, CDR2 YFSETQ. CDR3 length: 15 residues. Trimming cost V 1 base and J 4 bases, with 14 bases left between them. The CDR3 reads CASSLSLGSVTEAFF. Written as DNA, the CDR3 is TGCGCCAGCAGCTTGTCTCTAGGGTCCGTCACTGAAGCTTTCTTT.

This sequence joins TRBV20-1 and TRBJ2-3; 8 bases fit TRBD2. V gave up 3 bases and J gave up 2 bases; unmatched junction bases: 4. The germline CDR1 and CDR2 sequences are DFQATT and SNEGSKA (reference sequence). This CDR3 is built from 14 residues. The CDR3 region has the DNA TGCAGTGCTAGGGAACTAGCGGTCACAGATACGCAGTATTTT. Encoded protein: CSARELAVTDTQYF.

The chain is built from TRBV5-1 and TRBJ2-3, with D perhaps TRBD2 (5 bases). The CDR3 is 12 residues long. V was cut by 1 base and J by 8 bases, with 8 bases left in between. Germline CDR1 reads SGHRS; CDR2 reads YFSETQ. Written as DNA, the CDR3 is TGCGCCAGCAGCTTGCGGGGTCTTACGCAGTATTTT. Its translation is CASSLRGLTQYF.

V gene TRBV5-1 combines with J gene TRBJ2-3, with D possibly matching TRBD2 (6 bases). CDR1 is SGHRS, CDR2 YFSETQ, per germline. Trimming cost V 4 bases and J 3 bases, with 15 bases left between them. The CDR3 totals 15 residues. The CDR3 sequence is CASSVGGEWTDTQYF. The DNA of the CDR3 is TGCGCCAGCAGCGTAGGAGGGGAATGGACAGATACGCAGTATTTT.

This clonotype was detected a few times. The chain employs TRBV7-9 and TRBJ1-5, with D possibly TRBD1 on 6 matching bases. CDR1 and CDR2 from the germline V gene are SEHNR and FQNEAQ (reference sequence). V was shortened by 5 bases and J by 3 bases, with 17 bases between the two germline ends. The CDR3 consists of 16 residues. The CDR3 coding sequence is TGTGCCAGCAGCCCAAGCGACAGGTTGGTCAATCAGCCCCAGCATTTT. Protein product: CASSPSDRLVNQPQHF.

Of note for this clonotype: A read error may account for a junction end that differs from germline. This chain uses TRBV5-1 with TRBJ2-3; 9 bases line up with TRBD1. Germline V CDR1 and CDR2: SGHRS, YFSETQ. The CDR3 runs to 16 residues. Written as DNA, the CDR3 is TGCGCCAGCCGCTTGGGACAGGGAAAGGGCACAGATACGCAGTATTTT. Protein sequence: CASRLGQGKGTDTQYF.